This T cell receptor beta chain was sequenced in a study of early stage breast cancer tumors. Study as a whole: ER+/PR+/HER2- status applied to about 80% of the 16 invasive breast tumors. Samples were sequenced at approximately 9-fold average coverage.

The assay was immunoSEQ multiplex PCR, and TCRdb's table has in-frame clones only and misses some. Of around 30,000 clones in the sample, around 75% were seen once. Study-wide results and limits: Compared with adjacent normal breast, tumors showed roughly 2.5-fold denser, more clonal T cells.

In the case of this clone: Its antigen is currently unknown.

This TCR came from a person in their twenties or thirties with breast cancer. Sequencing used breast tumor tissue.

This CDR3 is CASSLDLITEAFF. CDR3 nucleotides: TGTGCCAGCAGCTTAGATCTTATAACTGAAGCTTTCTTT. The V call is TRBV11-2, the J call TRBJ1-1; D not certain. CDR1 SGHAT and CDR2 FQNNGV come from the germline V gene. This CDR3 contains 13 residues. V was trimmed by 0 bases and J by 5 bases, leaving 7 bases between them.